The 26 T cell receptor beta chains listed next were all sequenced from one sample in a study of T-cell reconstitution after alpha-beta-depleted transplantation in children. A TCRbeta library incorporating unique molecular identifiers was prepared. TCRdb recomputed calls from the PCR reads with MiXCR, one row per CDR3 protein. The data show approximately 590,000 distinct CDR3 sequences, roughly a tenth seen once. This sample comprised PBMCs from the stem cell graft donor, obtained from the stem cell graft. The receptors here all came from a human donor who donated a stem cell graft to a child with acute myeloid leukemia.

This clonotype was picked up many times. The rearrangement links TRBV15 to TRBJ1-3; no firm D call. Trimming cost V 0 bases and J 1 base, with 7 bases left between them. Germline CDR1 and CDR2: LNHNV and YYDKDF (reference sequence). The CDR3 runs to 15 residues. The CDR3 loop is CATSRDFRSGNTIYF. CDR3 nucleotides: TGTGCCACCAGCAGAGATTTTCGATCTGGAAACACCATATATTTT. The whole variable domain, remainder taken from reference TRBV15 and TRBJ1-3, is DAMVIQNPRYQVTQFGKPVTLSCSQTLNHNVMYWYQQKSSQAPKLLFHYYDKDFNNEADTPDNFQSRRPNTSFCFLDIRSPGLGDTAMYLCATSRDFRSGNTIYFGEGSWLTVV.

There are many counts of this clonotype. J is TRBJ2-1 and V is TRBV12-3 or TRBV12-4; 9 positions match TRBD2. Unmatched junction bases numbered 12, after V lost 3 bases and J lost 9 bases. The CDR3 consists of 16 residues. CDR3 sequence (DNA): TGTGCCAGCAGTTTTCAGGCGTTAGCGGGAGCGGTTGAGCAGTTCTTC. Translated, it gives CASSFQALAGAVEQFF.

The genes are TRBV7-2 and TRBJ2-7; D gene ambiguous. V dropped 5 bases and J dropped 2 bases, with 7 bases sitting between them. The CDR3 sequence is 12 residues long. Germline assignment: CDR1 SGHTA and CDR2 FQGNSA. CDR3 amino acids: CASSKMTYEQYF. The CDR3 DNA is TGTGCCAGCAGCAAAATGACCTACGAGCAGTACTTC.

In this sample, this clonotype turned up many times. This sequence joins TRBV5-1 and TRBJ2-7, with a tentative D call TRBD2 (6 bases). Germline lookup yields CDR1 SGHRS and CDR2 YFSETQ. V shed 0 bases and J shed 0 bases, with 10 bases lying between them. There are 15 residues in the CDR3. The CDR3 spells CASSLAASASYEQYF. DNA of the CDR3: TGCGCCAGCAGCTTGGCGGCTAGCGCCTCCTACGAGCAGTACTTC.

This clonotype was seen a handful of times. The genes are TRBV7-9 and TRBJ2-7, with no clear D. This CDR3 spans 13 amino acids. The germline V gene encodes CDR1 SEHNR and CDR2 FQNEAQ (reference sequence). Deletions cut 3 bases from V and 6 bases from J, with 12 bases between. The CDR3 here is CASSFSWEAEQYF. The CDR3 DNA reads as TGTGCCAGCAGCTTCTCTTGGGAAGCCGAGCAGTACTTC.

This sequence joins TRBV3-1 and TRBJ2-1, with no clear D. V lost 4 bases, J lost 8 bases, and 12 bases lay in between. CDR1 LGHDT and CDR2 YNNKEL come from the germline V gene (reference sequence). The CDR3 is 13 residues long. CDR3 sequence (DNA): TGTGCCAGCAGCCTCCAACCGGCGGATGAGCAGTTCTTC. Amino acid sequence: CASSLQPADEQFF.

This clonotype appeared many times. The genes are TRBV20-1 and TRBJ2-3; D might be TRBD2 (6 bases). Trimming pared 5 bases from V and 4 bases from J, leaving 16 bases between. Per germline, CDR1 DFQATT and CDR2 SNEGSKA (reference sequence). This CDR3 comprises 14 residues. CDR3: CSAPGGGNADTQYF. CDR3 in DNA: TGCAGTGCTCCCGGCGGCGGGAACGCAGATACGCAGTATTTT.

The V call is TRBV6-1, the J call TRBJ2-3; the match to TRBD2 covers 12 bases. Trimming removed 6 bases from V and 4 bases from J; junction bases left unmatched: 11. The CDR3 length is 17 residues. CDR1 and CDR2 from the germline V gene are MNHNS and SASEGT. CDR3 residues: CASSPTSGRLRADTQYF. The DNA of the CDR3 is TGTGCCAGCAGCCCTACTAGCGGGAGGCTTAGGGCAGATACGCAGTATTTT.

The sample holds a few counts of this clonotype. This sequence joins TRBV12-3 or TRBV12-4 and TRBJ1-1; the match to TRBD1 covers 9 bases. V lost 2 bases, J lost 5 bases, and 6 bases stayed unmatched. The CDR3 totals 15 residues. CDR3 loop: CASSLTGGVLTEAFF. CDR3 DNA sequence: TGTGCCAGCAGTTTAACAGGGGGCGTTTTGACTGAAGCTTTCTTT.

In this sample, this clonotype turned up many times. The V and J genes are TRBV5-1 and TRBJ1-3, with TRBD1 identical over 9 bases. After removal of 5 bases from V and 2 bases from J, the junction contained 17 bases not matched to a gene. This CDR3 spans 19 amino acids. Germline V CDR1 and CDR2: SGHRS, YFSETQ. CDR3 loop: CASRNIPGQGYSAGNTIYF. The CDR3 nucleotides read TGCGCCAGCAGAAACATCCCGGGACAGGGTTATTCCGCTGGAAACACCATATATTTT.

At least ten counts were recorded for this clonotype. The chain carries TRBV5-4 and TRBJ1-2; D call uncertain. CDR1 and CDR2 from the germline V gene are SGHNT and YYREEE (reference sequence). Trimming left V 3 bases short and J 7 bases short, with 16 bases between. The CDR3 has 14 residues. The CDR3 bases are TGTGCCAGCAGCTCCACGGCACGGGCTGGTGGCTACACCTTC. This sequence encodes CASSSTARAGGYTF.

This clonotype was observed at least ten times. This sequence joins TRBV7-2 and TRBJ2-2; D might be TRBD2 (6 bases). Trimming took off 4 bases at V and 2 bases at J, with 14 bases between the two ends. CDR1 and CDR2 from the germline V gene are SGHTA and FQGNSA. The CDR3 totals 16 residues. The CDR3 DNA is TGTGCCAGCAGCTCTAAGCCGGGACTCAACACCGGGGAGCTGTTTTTT. Translated, it gives CASSSKPGLNTGELFF.

This clonotype was found many times. The junction does not match germline at one end; this may be a read error. The gene calls are TRBV10-3 and TRBJ2-2; 7 positions agree with TRBD1. Germline V CDR1 and CDR2: ENHRY, SYGVKD. This CDR3 comprises 14 residues. The CDR3 reads CAIRPDRNTGELFF. The DNA for the CDR3 is TGTGCCATCAGACCGGACAGGAACACCGGGGAGCTGTTTTTC.

Ten or more counts support this clonotype. This rearrangement joins TRBV20-1 to TRBJ2-4; 10 bases are a match to TRBD1. V lost 3 bases, J lost 6 bases, and 8 bases stayed unmatched. Per germline, CDR1 DFQATT and CDR2 SNEGSKA (reference sequence). This CDR3 spans 15 amino acids. This chain's CDR3 is CSASSRDRGGNIQYF. CDR3 sequence (DNA): TGCAGTGCTAGTAGCAGGGACAGGGGAGGAAACATTCAGTACTTC.

This chain joins TRBV15 and TRBJ2-1; TRBD1 matches 8 bases. This CDR3 region has 14 residues. Trimming at V came to 1 base and at J to 12 bases, leaving 8 bases not matched to a gene. The germline V gene has CDR1 LNHNV and CDR2 YYDKDF (reference sequence). As DNA, the CDR3 is TGTGCCACCAGCAGAGTAGGACAGGGTTCTCGGCAGTTCTTC. It encodes CATSRVGQGSRQFF.

This clonotype was recorded a few times. The V call is TRBV3-1, the J call TRBJ2-2, with D perhaps TRBD2 (5 bases). This CDR3 is built from 11 residues. Deletions cut 10 bases from V and 4 bases from J, with 7 bases between. Looked up from germline, CDR1 is LGHDT and CDR2 is YNNKEL (reference sequence). The CDR3: CATRGTGELFF. The CDR3 DNA is TGTGCCACCCGGGGCACCGGGGAGCTGTTTTTT.

The chain is built from TRBV7-2 and TRBJ2-7; D unclear. V was shortened by 0 bases and J by 3 bases, with 9 bases between the two germline ends. The length of the CDR3 is 14 residues. Germline V gives CDR1 SGHTA, CDR2 FQGNSA. The chain's CDR3 is CASSLAFGFYEQYF. DNA for the CDR3: TGTGCCAGCAGCTTAGCGTTCGGTTTCTACGAGCAGTACTTC.

Many counts were recorded for this clonotype. This chain links TRBV14 with TRBJ2-1; 8 bases match TRBD2. Per germline, CDR1 SGHDN and CDR2 FVKESK. V gave up 2 bases and J gave up 7 bases; unmatched junction bases: 7. The CDR3 is 15 residues long. CDR3 residues: CASSQRSGRRNEQFF. DNA for the CDR3: TGTGCCAGCAGCCAAAGGAGCGGGAGAAGGAATGAGCAGTTCTTC.

This clonotype has at least ten counts. The chain employs TRBV12-3 or TRBV12-4 and TRBJ2-1; no firm D call. This CDR3 contains 13 residues. V lost 6 bases and J 7 bases, leaving 13 bases between the germline ends. The CDR3 DNA follows: TGTGCCAGCAGCCTAGAGGTGACAAATGAGCAGTTCTTC. This translates into CASSLEVTNEQFF.

V usage is TRBV6-5 and J usage is TRBJ2-3, with 12 positions matching TRBD2. CDR3 length equals 16 residues. The ends lost 2 bases at V and 3 bases at J; junction bases unmatched: 3. The germline CDR1 and CDR2 sequences are MNHEY and SVGAGI. In DNA, the CDR3 is TGTGCCAGCAGTTACGTCCTAGCGGGAGGGACAGATACGCAGTATTTT. Its protein is CASSYVLAGGTDTQYF.

There are many counts of this clonotype. The chain carries TRBV20-1 and TRBJ2-5; 11 bases match TRBD2. The CDR3 has 16 residues. With 0 bases clipped from V and 7 bases from J, the junction kept 10 bases outside the gene matches. Germline V gene lookup returns CDR1 DFQATT and CDR2 SNEGSKA (reference sequence). CDR3 coding DNA: TGCAGTGCTAGAGATTCCGGGACTAGCGGCATAGGGACCCAGTACTTC. Translating gives CSARDSGTSGIGTQYF.

A few counts support this clonotype. The rearrangement links TRBV11-2 to TRBJ2-3, with 9 bases lining up with TRBD1. From germline, CDR1 is SGHAT and CDR2 FQNNGV. J gave up 7 bases and V 6 bases, and 11 bases lay outside the gene matches. The CDR3 is 15 amino acids. DNA for the CDR3: TGTGCCAGCAGAGAACGGACAGGGGTTATGAATACGCAGTATTTT. Its translation: CASRERTGVMNTQYF.

This clonotype was observed a handful of times. The chain carries TRBV7-2 and TRBJ2-1; 9 bases fit TRBD2. Germline CDR1 is SGHTA and CDR2 is FQGNSA. CDR3 size: 17 residues. Trimming cost V 5 bases and J 1 base; bases outside gene matches: 9. Here the CDR3 reads CASSRLSGGFSYNEQFF. DNA for the CDR3: TGTGCCAGCAGCCGACTTAGCGGGGGATTTTCCTACAATGAGCAGTTCTTC.

This clonotype turned up a few times. The chain links TRBV20-1 to TRBJ2-7; 7 bases agree with TRBD2. Germline assignment: CDR1 DFQATT and CDR2 SNEGSKA (reference sequence). With 3 bases clipped from V and 4 bases from J, the junction kept 3 bases outside the gene matches. The CDR3 length is 12 residues. CDR3 in amino acids: CSASSGSYEQYF. The CDR3 DNA sequence: TGCAGTGCTAGTAGCGGGTCTTACGAGCAGTACTTC.

V and J are TRBV12-3 or TRBV12-4 and TRBJ1-2, with D perhaps matching TRBD1 (5 bases). With 3 bases removed from V and 4 bases from J, the gap between germline ends came to 9 bases. This CDR3 is built from 13 residues. This CDR3 is CASSFSGTYGYTF. In DNA, the CDR3 is TGTGCCAGCAGTTTTTCGGGGACCTATGGCTACACCTTC.

The chain uses TRBV5-1 and TRBJ1-2; D perhaps matches TRBD1 (6 bases). Germline V gene sequence: CDR1 SGHRS, CDR2 YFSETQ. CDR3 length: 14 residues. V was trimmed by 5 bases and J by 1 base, leaving 12 bases between them. CDR3 in amino acids: CASRPTGDNYGYTF. In nucleotides, the CDR3 is TGCGCCAGCAGACCGACAGGAGATAACTATGGCTACACCTTC.